This T cell receptor beta chain was identified in a study of blood T cell repertoires in COVID-19. Study at large: Acute and convalescent COVID-19 specimens originated in the United States, Italy and Spain.

Clones were sequenced by immunoSEQ multiplex PCR, and TCRdb holds only the in-frame ones, with some missing. The table lists 140,000 to 150,000 clones, around four fifths of them singletons. Trimming removed 3 bases from V and 1 base from J, with 12 bases in between. This CDR3 region has 15 residues. Germline V gene lookup returns CDR1 MRHNA and CDR2 SNTAGT. Adults between roughly 18 and 89 years of age took part from some 25 US areas. Assignment of participants to cohorts was predicated upon participant-reported clinical history. J is TRBJ1-1 and V is TRBV6-4; D may be TRBD1 (5 bases). Sequenced: PBMCs or T cells enriched from blood (not recorded which). This sequence was found in a woman between 45 and 60 years old who had recovered from COVID-19. This chain's CDR3 is CASSDVGGRNTEAFF. CDR3 nucleotides: TGTGCCAGCAGTGATGTGGGGGGAAGGAACACTGAAGCTTTCTTT.